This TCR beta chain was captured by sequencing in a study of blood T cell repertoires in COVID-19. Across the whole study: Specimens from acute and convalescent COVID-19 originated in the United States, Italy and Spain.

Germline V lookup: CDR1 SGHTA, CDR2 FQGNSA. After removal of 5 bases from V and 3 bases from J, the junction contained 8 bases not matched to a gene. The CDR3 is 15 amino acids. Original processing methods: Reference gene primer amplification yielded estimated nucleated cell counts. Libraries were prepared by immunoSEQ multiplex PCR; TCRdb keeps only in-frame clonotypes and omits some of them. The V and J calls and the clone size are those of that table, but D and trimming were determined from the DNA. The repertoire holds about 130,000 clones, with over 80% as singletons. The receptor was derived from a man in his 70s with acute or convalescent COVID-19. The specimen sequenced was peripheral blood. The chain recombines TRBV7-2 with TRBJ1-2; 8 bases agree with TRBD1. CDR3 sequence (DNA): TGTGCCAGCAGCCCCACGACAGGGGCCTACTATGGCTACACCTTC. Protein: CASSPTTGAYYGYTF.